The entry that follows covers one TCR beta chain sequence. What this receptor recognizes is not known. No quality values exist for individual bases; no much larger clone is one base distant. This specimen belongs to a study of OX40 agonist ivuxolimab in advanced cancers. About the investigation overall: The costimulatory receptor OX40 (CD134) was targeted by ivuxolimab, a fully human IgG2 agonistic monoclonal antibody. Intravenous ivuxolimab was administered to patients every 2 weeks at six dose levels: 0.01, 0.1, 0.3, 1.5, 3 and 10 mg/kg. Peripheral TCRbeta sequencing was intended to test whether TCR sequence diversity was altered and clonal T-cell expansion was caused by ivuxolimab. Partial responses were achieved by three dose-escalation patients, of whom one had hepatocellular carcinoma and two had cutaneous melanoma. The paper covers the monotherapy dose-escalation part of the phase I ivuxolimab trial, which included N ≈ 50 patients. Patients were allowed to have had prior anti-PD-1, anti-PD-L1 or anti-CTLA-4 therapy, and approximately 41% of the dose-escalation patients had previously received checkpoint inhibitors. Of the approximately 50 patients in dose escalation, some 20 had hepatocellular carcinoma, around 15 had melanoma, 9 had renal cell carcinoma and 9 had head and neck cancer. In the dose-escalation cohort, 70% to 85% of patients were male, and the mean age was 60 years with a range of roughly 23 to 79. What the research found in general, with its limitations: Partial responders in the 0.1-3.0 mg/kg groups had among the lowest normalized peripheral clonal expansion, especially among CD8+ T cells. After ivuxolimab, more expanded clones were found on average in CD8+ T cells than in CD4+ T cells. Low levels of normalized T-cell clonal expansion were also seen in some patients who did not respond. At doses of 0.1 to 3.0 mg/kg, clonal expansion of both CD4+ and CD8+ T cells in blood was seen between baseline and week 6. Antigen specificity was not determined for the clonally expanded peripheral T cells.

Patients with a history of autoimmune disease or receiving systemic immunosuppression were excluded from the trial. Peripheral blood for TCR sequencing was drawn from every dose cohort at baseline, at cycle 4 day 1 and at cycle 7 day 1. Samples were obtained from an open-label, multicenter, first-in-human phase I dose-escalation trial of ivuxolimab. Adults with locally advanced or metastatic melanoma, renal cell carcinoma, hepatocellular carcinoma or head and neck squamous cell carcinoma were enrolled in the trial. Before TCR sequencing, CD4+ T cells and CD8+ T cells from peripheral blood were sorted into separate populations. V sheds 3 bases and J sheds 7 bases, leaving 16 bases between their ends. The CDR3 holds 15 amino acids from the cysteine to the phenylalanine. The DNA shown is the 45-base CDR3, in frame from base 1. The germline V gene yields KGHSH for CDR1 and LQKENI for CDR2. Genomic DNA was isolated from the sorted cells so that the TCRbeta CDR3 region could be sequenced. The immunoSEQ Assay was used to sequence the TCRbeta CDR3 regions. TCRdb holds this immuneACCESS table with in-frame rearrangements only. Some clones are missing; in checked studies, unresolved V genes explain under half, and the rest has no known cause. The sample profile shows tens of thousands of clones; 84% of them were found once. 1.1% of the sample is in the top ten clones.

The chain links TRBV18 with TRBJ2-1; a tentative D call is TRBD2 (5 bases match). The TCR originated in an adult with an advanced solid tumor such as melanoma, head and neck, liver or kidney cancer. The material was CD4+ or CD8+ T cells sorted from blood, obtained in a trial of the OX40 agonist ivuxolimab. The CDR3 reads CASSPRVGVENEQFF. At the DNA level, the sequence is TGTGCCAGCTCACCGCGGGTCGGGGTTGAAAATGAGCAGTTCTTC.